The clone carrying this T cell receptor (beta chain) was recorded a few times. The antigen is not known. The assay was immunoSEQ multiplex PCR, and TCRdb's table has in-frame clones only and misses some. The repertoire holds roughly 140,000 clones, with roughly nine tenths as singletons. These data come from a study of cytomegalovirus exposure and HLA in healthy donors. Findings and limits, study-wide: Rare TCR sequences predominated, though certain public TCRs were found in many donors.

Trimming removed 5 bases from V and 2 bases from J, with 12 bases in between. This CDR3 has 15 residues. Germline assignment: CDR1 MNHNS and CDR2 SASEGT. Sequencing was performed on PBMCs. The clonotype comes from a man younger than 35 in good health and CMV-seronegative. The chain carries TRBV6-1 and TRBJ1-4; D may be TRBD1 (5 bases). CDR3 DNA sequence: TGTGCCAGCAGTCCGTGGGAGGGGACTAATGAAAAACTGTTTTTT. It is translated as CASSPWEGTNEKLFF.